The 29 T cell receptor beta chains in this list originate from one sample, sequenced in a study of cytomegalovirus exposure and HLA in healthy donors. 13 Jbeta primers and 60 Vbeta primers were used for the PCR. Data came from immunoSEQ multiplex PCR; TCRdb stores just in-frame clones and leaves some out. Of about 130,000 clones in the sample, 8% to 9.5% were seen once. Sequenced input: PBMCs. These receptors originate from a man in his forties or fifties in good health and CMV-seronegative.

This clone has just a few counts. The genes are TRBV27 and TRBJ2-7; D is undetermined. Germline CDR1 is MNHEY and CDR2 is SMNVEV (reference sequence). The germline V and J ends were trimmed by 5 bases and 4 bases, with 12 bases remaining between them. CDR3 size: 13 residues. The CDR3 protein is CASSVRDGYEQYF. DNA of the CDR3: TGTGCCAGCAGTGTACGAGACGGGTACGAGCAGTACTTC.

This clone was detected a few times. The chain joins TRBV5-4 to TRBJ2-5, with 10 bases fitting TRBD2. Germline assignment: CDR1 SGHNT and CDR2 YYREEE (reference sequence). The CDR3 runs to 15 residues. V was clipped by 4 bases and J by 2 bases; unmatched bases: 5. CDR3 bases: TGTGCCAGCAGCCCCTCTAGCGGGGGACAAGAGACCCAGTACTTC. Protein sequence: CASSPSSGGQETQYF. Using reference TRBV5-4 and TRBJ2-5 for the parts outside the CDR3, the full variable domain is ETGVTQSPTHLIKTRGQQVTLRCSSQSGHNTVSWYQQALGQGPQFIFQYYREEENGRGNFPPRFSGLQFPNYSSELNVNALELDDSALYLCASSPSSGGQETQYFGPGTRLLVL.

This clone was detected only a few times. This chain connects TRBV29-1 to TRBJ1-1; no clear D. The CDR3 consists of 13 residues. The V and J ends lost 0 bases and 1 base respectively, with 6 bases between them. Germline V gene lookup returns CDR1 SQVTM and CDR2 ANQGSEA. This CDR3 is CSVEDPSNTEAFF. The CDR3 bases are TGCAGCGTTGAAGATCCCTCGAACACTGAAGCTTTCTTT. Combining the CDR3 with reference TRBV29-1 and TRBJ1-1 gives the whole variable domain SAVISQKPSRDICQRGTSLTIQCQVDSQVTMMFWYRQQPGQSLTLIATANQGSEATYESGFVIDKFPISRPNLTFSTLTVSNMSPEDSSIYLCSVEDPSNTEAFFGQGTRLTVV.

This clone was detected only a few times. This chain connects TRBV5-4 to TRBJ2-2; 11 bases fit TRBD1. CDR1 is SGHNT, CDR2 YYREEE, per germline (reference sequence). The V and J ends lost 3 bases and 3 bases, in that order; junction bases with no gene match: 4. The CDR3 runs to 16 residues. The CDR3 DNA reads TGTGCCAGCAGCTCGAGGGGACAGGGGGACACCGGGGAGCTGTTTTTT. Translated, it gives CASSSRGQGDTGELFF.

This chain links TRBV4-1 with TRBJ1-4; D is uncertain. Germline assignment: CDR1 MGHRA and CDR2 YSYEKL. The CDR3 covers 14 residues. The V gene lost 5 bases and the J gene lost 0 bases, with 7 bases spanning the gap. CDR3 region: CASSSLTTNEKLFF. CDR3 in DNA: TGCGCCAGCAGCTCCCTAACAACTAATGAAAAACTGTTTTTT.

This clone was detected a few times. The CDR3 nucleotides are TGCGCCAGCACCCAGGGAGGGGCTAGCGGGGATTTGGTCAATGAGCAGTTCTTC. Residues: CASTQGGASGDLVNEQFF. This chain uses TRBV4-1 with TRBJ2-1, with 9 nucleotides matching TRBD2. The germline V gene has CDR1 MGHRA and CDR2 YSYEKL. The trim removed 7 bases at V and 6 bases at J, leaving 19 bases unmatched. The CDR3 covers 18 residues.

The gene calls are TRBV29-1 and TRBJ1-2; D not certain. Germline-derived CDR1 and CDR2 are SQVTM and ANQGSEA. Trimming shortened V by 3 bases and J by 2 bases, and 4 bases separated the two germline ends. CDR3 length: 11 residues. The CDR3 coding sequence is TGCAGCGTTGACAGGAACTATGGCTACACCTTC. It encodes CSVDRNYGYTF.

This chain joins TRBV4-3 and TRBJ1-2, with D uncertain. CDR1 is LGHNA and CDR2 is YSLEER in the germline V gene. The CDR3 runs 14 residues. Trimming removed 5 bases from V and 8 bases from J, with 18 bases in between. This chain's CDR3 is CASSNTGRASGYTF. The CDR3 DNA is TGCGCCAGCAGCAATACCGGGAGGGCTTCAGGCTACACCTTC.

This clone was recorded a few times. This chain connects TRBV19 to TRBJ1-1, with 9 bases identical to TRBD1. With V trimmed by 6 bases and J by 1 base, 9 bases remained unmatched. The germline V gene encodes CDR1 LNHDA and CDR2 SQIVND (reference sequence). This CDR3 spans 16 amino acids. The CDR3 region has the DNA TGTGCCAGTAGCGAACAGGGGGCGCTTTGGAACACTGAAGCTTTCTTT. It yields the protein CASSEQGALWNTEAFF.

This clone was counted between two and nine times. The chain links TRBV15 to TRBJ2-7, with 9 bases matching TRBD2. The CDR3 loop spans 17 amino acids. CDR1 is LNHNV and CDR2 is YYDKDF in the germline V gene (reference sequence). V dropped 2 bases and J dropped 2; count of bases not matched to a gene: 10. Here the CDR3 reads CATSRLTWTSEPYEQYF. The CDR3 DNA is TGTGCCACCAGCAGACTCACCTGGACTAGCGAGCCCTACGAGCAGTACTTC.

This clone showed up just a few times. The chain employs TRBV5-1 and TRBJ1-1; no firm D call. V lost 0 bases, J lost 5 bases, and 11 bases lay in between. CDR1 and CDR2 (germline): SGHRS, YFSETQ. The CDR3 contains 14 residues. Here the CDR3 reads CASSLASGGTEAFF. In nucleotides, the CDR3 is TGCGCCAGCAGCTTGGCCTCGGGAGGAACTGAAGCTTTCTTT.

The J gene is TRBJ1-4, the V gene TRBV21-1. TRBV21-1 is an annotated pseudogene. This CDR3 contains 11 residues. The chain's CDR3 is CANRGAEKLFF. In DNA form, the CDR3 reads TGTGCCAACCGGGGGGCGGAAAAACTGTTTTTT.

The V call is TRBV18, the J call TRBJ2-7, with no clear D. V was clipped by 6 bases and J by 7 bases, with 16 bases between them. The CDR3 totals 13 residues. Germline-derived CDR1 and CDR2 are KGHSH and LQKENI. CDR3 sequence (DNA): TGTGCCAGCTCCCTCTACGGCGGCTGGGAGCAGTACTTC. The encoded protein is CASSLYGGWEQYF.

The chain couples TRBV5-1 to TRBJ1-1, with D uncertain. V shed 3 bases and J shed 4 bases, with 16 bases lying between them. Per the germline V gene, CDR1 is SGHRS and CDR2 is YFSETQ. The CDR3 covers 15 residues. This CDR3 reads CASSSEAPAVTEAFF. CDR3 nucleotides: TGCGCCAGCAGCTCAGAGGCCCCGGCGGTCACTGAAGCTTTCTTT.

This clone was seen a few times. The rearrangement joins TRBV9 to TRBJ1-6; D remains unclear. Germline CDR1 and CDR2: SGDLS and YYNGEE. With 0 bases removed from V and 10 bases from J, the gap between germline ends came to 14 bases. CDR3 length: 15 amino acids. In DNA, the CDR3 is TGTGCCAGCAGCGTAGAAGTCGCGGCGGGGTCACCCCTCCACTTT. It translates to CASSVEVAAGSPLHF. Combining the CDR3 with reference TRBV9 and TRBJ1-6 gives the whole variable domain DSGVTQTPKHLITATGQRVTLRCSPRSGDLSVYWYQQSLDQGLQFLIQYYNGEERAKGNILERFSAQQFPDLHSELNLSSLELGDSALYFCASSVEVAAGSPLHFGNGTRLTVT.

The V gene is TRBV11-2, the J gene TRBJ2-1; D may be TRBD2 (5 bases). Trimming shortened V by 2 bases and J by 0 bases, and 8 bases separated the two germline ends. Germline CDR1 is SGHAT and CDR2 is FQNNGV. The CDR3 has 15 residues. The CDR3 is CASSLLGSSYNEQFF. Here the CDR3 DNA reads TGTGCCAGCAGCTTACTGGGGAGCTCCTACAATGAGCAGTTCTTC.

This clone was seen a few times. The CDR3: CASSSTGVENQPQHF. The CDR3 DNA is TGCGCCAGCAGCTCTACAGGGGTGGAAAATCAGCCCCAGCATTTT. The genes are TRBV5-1 and TRBJ1-5, with 7 bases identical to TRBD1. Germline assignment: CDR1 SGHRS and CDR2 YFSETQ. The V segment lost 3 bases and the J segment 4 bases; nucleotides outside the gene matches: 7. The length of the CDR3 is 15 residues. Looking up the rest from reference TRBV5-1 and TRBJ1-5 gives the full variable domain: KAGVTQTPRYLIKTRGQQVTLSCSPISGHRSVSWYQQTPGQGLQFLFEYFSETQRNKGNFPGRFSGRQFSNSRSEMNVSTLELGDSALYLCASSSTGVENQPQHFGDGTRLSIL.

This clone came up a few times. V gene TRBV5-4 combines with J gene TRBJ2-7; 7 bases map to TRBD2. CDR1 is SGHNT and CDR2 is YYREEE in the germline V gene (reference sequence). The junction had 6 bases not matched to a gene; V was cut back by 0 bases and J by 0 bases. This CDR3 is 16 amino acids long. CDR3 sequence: CASSLGGGETSYEQYF. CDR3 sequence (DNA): TGTGCCAGCAGCTTGGGTGGGGGGGAGACCTCCTACGAGCAGTACTTC.

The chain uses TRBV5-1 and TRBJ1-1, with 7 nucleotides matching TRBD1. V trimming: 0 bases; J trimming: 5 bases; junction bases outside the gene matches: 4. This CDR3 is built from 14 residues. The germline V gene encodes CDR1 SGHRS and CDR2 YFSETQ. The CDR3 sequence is CASSLGQGFTEAFF. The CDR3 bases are TGCGCCAGCAGCTTGGGACAGGGTTTTACTGAAGCTTTCTTT.

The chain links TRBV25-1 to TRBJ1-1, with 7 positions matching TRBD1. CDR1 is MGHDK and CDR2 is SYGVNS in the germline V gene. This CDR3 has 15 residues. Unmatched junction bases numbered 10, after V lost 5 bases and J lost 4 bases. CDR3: CASSPNRQGVTEAFF. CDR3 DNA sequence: TGTGCCAGCAGTCCGAACCGACAGGGCGTCACTGAAGCTTTCTTT.

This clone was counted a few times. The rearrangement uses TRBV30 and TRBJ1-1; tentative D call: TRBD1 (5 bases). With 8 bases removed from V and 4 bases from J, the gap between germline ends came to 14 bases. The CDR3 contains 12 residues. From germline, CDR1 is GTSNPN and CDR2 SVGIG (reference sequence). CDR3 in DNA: TGTGCCGGGGGGGGTATCGTCACTGAAGCTTTCTTT. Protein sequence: CAGGGIVTEAFF.

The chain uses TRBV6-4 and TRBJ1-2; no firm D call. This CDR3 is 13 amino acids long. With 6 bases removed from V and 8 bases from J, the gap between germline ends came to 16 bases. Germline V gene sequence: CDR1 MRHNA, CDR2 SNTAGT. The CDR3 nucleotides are TGTGCCAGCAGCGACGGGCCTTTCCGGGGCTACACCTTC. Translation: CASSDGPFRGYTF.

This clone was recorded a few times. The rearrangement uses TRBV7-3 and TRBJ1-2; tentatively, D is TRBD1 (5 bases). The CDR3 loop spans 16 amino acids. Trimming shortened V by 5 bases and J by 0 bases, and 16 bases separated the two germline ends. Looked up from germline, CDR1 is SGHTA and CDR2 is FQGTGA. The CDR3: CASSPAGHLTNYGYTF. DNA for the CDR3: TGTGCCAGCAGCCCCGCAGGACACCTTACTAACTATGGCTACACCTTC.

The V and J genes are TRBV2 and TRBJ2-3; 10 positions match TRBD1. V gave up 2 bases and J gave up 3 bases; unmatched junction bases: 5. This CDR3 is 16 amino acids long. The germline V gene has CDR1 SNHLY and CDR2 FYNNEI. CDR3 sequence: CASSETRGQGTDTQYF. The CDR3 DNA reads TGTGCCAGCAGTGAAACGAGGGGACAGGGGACAGATACGCAGTATTTT. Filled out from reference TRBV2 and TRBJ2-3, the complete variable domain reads EPEVTQTPSHQVTQMGQEVILRCVPISNHLYFYWYRQILGQKVEFLVSFYNNEISEKSEIFDDQFSVERPDGSNFTLKIRSTKLEDSAMYFCASSETRGQGTDTQYFGPGTRLTVL.

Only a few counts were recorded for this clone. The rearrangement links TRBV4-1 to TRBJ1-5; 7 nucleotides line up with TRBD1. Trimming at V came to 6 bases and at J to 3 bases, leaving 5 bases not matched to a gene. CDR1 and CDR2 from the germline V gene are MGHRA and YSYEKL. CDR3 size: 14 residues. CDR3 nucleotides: TGCGCCAGCAGTCCCGGGACAGACAATCAGCCCCAGCATTTT. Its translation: CASSPGTDNQPQHF.

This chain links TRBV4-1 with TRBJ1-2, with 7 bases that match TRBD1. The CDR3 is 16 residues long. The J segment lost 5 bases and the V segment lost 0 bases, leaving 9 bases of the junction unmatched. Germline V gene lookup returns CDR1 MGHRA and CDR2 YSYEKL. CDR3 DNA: TGCGCCAGCAGCCAAGAGGAAGGAGGGGGCATTTATGGCTACACCTTC. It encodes CASSQEEGGGIYGYTF.

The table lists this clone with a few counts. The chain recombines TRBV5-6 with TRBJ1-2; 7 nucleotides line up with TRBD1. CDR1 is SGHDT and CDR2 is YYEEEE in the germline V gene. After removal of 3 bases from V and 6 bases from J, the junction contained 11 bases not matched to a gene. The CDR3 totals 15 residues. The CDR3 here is CASSSLWTGSDGYTF. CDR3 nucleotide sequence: TGTGCCAGCAGCTCACTGTGGACAGGATCGGATGGCTACACCTTC. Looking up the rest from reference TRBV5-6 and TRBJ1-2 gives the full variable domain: DAGVTQSPTHLIKTRGQQVTLRCSPKSGHDTVSWYQQALGQGPQFIFQYYEEEERQRGNFPDRFSGHQFPNYSSELNVNALLLGDSALYLCASSSLWTGSDGYTFGSGTRLTVV.

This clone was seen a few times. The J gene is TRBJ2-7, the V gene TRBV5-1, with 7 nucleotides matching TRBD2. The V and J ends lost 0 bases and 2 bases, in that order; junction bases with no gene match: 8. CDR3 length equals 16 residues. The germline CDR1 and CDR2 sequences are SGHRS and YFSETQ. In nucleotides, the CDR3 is TGCGCCAGCAGCTTGGCCCCCGGACTAGATACCTACGAGCAGTACTTC. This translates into CASSLAPGLDTYEQYF. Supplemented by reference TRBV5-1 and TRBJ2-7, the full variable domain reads KAGVTQTPRYLIKTRGQQVTLSCSPISGHRSVSWYQQTPGQGLQFLFEYFSETQRNKGNFPGRFSGRQFSNSRSEMNVSTLELGDSALYLCASSLAPGLDTYEQYFGPGTRLTVT.

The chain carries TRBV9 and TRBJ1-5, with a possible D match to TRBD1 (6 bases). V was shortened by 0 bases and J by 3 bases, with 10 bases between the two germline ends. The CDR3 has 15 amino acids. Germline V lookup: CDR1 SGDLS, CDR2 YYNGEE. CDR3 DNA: TGTGCCAGCAGCGTAGGGCAGGGGTTCAATCAGCCCCAGCATTTT. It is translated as CASSVGQGFNQPQHF.